The next 28 T cell receptor beta chains were all read from a single sample in a study of T-cell reconstitution after alpha-beta-depleted transplantation in children. Unique molecular identifiers were used to barcode this TCRbeta library. MiXCR, run by TCRdb on the PCR reads, gives a single entry per CDR3 protein. The table lists 700,000 to 950,000 distinct CDR3 sequences, around 15% of them singletons. The sequencing used PBMCs, mostly from graft donor cells, collected 360 days after TCRalphabeta/CD19-depleted stem cell transplant. These receptors were collected from a male patient younger than 18 who had a stem cell transplant for acute lymphoblastic leukemia, so the T cells may come from the graft donor.

This clonotype was found a few times. The CDR3: CASSLGTAHYGYTF. CDR3 bases: TGTGCCAGCAGCCTGGGGACAGCTCACTATGGCTACACCTTC. The chain carries TRBV7-9 and TRBJ1-2; TRBD1 agrees at 7 bases. The CDR3 sequence is 14 residues long. The germline V gene has CDR1 SEHNR and CDR2 FQNEAQ (reference sequence). The junction had 6 bases not matched to a gene; V was cut back by 5 bases and J by 3 bases.

The J gene is TRBJ1-2, the V gene TRBV6-1; D is unclear. Germline V lookup: CDR1 MNHNS, CDR2 SASEGT. This CDR3 comprises 15 residues. Deletions cut 1 base from V and 4 bases from J, with 13 bases between. The CDR3 DNA reads as TGTGCCAGCAGTGAAGTCGGGCGAAGTGGCTATGGCTACACCTTC. Translation: CASSEVGRSGYGYTF.

The rearrangement links TRBV11-2 to TRBJ2-3; perhaps TRBD1 as D (6 bases). V lost 5 bases and J lost 11, with 17 bases in between. Germline V lookup: CDR1 SGHAT, CDR2 FQNNGV. This CDR3 comprises 13 residues. CDR3 in amino acids: CASSPQGSSVQYF. Here the CDR3 DNA reads TGTGCCAGCAGCCCACAGGGATCCTCTGTGCAGTATTTT.

V usage is TRBV27 and J usage is TRBJ1-1; D is unresolved. Deletions cut 3 bases from V and 6 bases from J, with 17 bases between. The CDR3 length is 15 residues. The germline V gene has CDR1 MNHEY and CDR2 SMNVEV (reference sequence). For the CDR3, the DNA is TGTGCCAGCAGTTTTGGCCCGGGATCTATGGCTGAAGCTTTCTTT. It codes for CASSFGPGSMAEAFF.

This rearrangement joins TRBV10-3 to TRBJ1-1, with D possibly matching TRBD1 (5 bases). This CDR3 spans 15 amino acids. The germline V and J ends were trimmed by 1 base and 1 base, with 10 bases remaining between them. Per the germline V gene, CDR1 is ENHRY and CDR2 is SYGVKD. This CDR3 is CAISEWGTPNTEAFF. CDR3 nucleotide sequence: TGTGCCATCAGTGAGTGGGGGACGCCGAACACTGAAGCTTTCTTT.

V usage is TRBV5-1 and J usage is TRBJ2-7; D is unresolved. CDR1 is SGHRS, CDR2 YFSETQ, per germline. V was clipped by 2 bases and J by 0 bases, with 12 bases between them. This CDR3 spans 15 amino acids. The CDR3 DNA reads TGCGCCAGCAGCTTCGAAAGACTCACCTCCTACGAGCAGTACTTC. Its translation: CASSFERLTSYEQYF. Filled out from reference TRBV5-1 and TRBJ2-7, the complete variable domain reads KAGVTQTPRYLIKTRGQQVTLSCSPISGHRSVSWYQQTPGQGLQFLFEYFSETQRNKGNFPGRFSGRQFSNSRSEMNVSTLELGDSALYLCASSFERLTSYEQYFGPGTRLTVT.

This clonotype was counted many times. V and J are TRBV28 and TRBJ1-5; D is uncertain. The V gene's germline CDR1 is MDHEN and CDR2 SYDVKM. Trimming shortened V by 5 bases and J by 5 bases, and 13 bases separated the two germline ends. This CDR3 has 14 residues. The CDR3 sequence is CASSPLKGYQPQHF. As DNA, the CDR3 is TGTGCCAGCAGTCCCCTCAAGGGATATCAGCCCCAGCATTTT.

A few counts support this clonotype. The chain carries TRBV5-1 and TRBJ1-5; D is undetermined. Between the trimmed V and J ends, which lost 6 bases and 1 base, there was a span of 8 bases. The germline gives CDR1 SGHRS, CDR2 YFSETQ. CDR3 length: 13 amino acids. The chain's CDR3 is CASIGKSNQPQHF. The CDR3 bases are TGCGCCAGCATAGGAAAGAGCAATCAGCCCCAGCATTTT.

For the CDR3, the DNA is TGTGCCAGCAGTGAGGGTCCCAGGGGCACTGAAGCTTTCTTT. Translating gives CASSEGPRGTEAFF. The rearrangement uses TRBV12-3 or TRBV12-4 and TRBJ1-1; a weak D match, TRBD1 (6 bases). V was trimmed by 5 bases and J by 4 bases, leaving 14 bases between them. The CDR3 length is 14 residues.

The chain couples TRBV11-2 to TRBJ2-1, with 8 positions matching TRBD2. The J segment lost 7 bases and the V segment lost 0 bases, leaving 5 bases of the junction unmatched. This CDR3 has 15 residues. Germline lookup yields CDR1 SGHAT and CDR2 FQNNGV. CDR3 sequence reads: CASSLDWPSGNEQFF. The DNA of the CDR3 is TGTGCCAGCAGCTTAGATTGGCCTAGCGGGAATGAGCAGTTCTTC.

In this sample, this clonotype turned up a few times. The rearrangement uses TRBV5-1 and TRBJ1-2; D is ambiguous. Deletions cut 0 bases from V and 6 bases from J, with 21 bases between. The germline CDR1 and CDR2 sequences are SGHRS and YFSETQ. CDR3 length equals 17 residues. The CDR3 protein is CASSLAALGAQKDGYTF. In DNA, the CDR3 is TGCGCCAGCAGCTTGGCTGCCCTGGGTGCCCAAAAGGATGGCTACACCTTC. Supplemented by reference TRBV5-1 and TRBJ1-2, the full variable domain reads KAGVTQTPRYLIKTRGQQVTLSCSPISGHRSVSWYQQTPGQGLQFLFEYFSETQRNKGNFPGRFSGRQFSNSRSEMNVSTLELGDSALYLCASSLAALGAQKDGYTFGSGTRLTVV.

V gene TRBV29-1 combines with J gene TRBJ1-2, with D possibly being TRBD1 (6 bases). V lost 3 bases and J 4 bases, leaving 12 bases between the germline ends. The CDR3 length is 13 residues. Germline lookup yields CDR1 SQVTM and CDR2 ANQGSEA. The DNA for the CDR3 is TGCAGCGTTGATCCCGGACAGCTCTATGGCTACACCTTC. It encodes CSVDPGQLYGYTF.

This clonotype was found a few times. The chain carries TRBV23-1 and TRBJ2-1, with D possibly matching TRBD2 (6 bases). TRBV23-1 is an open reading frame, and its role is uncertain. V lost 0 bases to trimming and J lost 7 bases, with 10 bases between them. The CDR3 has 14 amino acids. The DNA for the CDR3 is TGCGCCAGCAGTCAATCGACGGGAGAAAATGAGCAGTTCTTC. As protein: CASSQSTGENEQFF.

The CDR3 loop is CASQRQGTRQPQHF. The CDR3 DNA sequence: TGTGCCAGCCAGAGACAGGGGACAAGACAGCCCCAGCATTTT. The J gene is TRBJ1-5, the V gene TRBV12-3 or TRBV12-4; 8 positions agree with TRBD1. The junction had 10 bases not matched to a gene; V was cut back by 8 bases and J by 7 bases. The CDR3 has 14 residues.

This clonotype appeared a few times. This rearrangement joins TRBV7-8 to TRBJ2-5, with TRBD1 matching over 7 bases. The CDR3 totals 15 residues. Germline V gene lookup returns CDR1 SGHVS and CDR2 FQNEAQ. Trimming took 5 bases from V and 5 from J; bases not matched to a gene: 11. The CDR3 loop reads CASSAGTAGWETQYF. CDR3 nucleotide sequence: TGTGCCAGCAGCGCCGGGACAGCCGGATGGGAGACCCAGTACTTC.

This clonotype appeared many times. V and J are TRBV5-6 and TRBJ1-1; D is uncertain. The CDR3 is 13 amino acids. Trimming took off 3 bases at V and 0 bases at J, with 6 bases between the two ends. Germline assignment: CDR1 SGHDT and CDR2 YYEEEE. The CDR3 DNA reads as TGTGCCAGCAGCTCAACACTGAACACTGAAGCTTTCTTT. Its translation: CASSSTLNTEAFF. The entire variable domain, with the rest obtained from reference TRBV5-6 and TRBJ1-1, is as follows: DAGVTQSPTHLIKTRGQQVTLRCSPKSGHDTVSWYQQALGQGPQFIFQYYEEEERQRGNFPDRFSGHQFPNYSSELNVNALLLGDSALYLCASSSTLNTEAFFGQGTRLTVV.

The chain links TRBV7-3 to TRBJ1-2; D ambiguous. The CDR3 totals 16 residues. V shed 1 base and J shed 1 base, with 13 bases lying between them. Germline V gives CDR1 SGHTA, CDR2 FQGTGA. CDR3 DNA sequence: TGTGCCAGCAGCTTAAGCTCGGCCAGCAGTAACTATGGCTACACCTTC. It is translated as CASSLSSASSNYGYTF.

V and J are TRBV11-1 and TRBJ2-6, with D maybe TRBD1 (6 bases). V lost 4 bases and J lost 0, with 16 bases in between. The CDR3 extends over 18 amino acids. Germline V gene lookup returns CDR1 SGHAT and CDR2 FQDESV (reference sequence). The CDR3 sequence: CASSSPGQDNSGANVLTF. As DNA, the CDR3 is TGTGCCAGCAGCTCACCGGGACAAGACAACTCTGGGGCCAACGTCCTGACTTTC.

The chain employs TRBV29-1 and TRBJ2-7, with unresolved D. This CDR3 region has 16 residues. Germline CDR1 SQVTM, CDR2 ANQGSEA. Trimming cost V 3 bases and J 4 bases, with 22 bases left between them. The CDR3 protein is CSVEGAERDHVYEQYF. The CDR3 region has the DNA TGCAGCGTTGAGGGTGCCGAGCGAGACCACGTTTACGAGCAGTACTTC.

The DNA of the CDR3 is TGCGCCAGCAGCAATCCACAGGCCCAGGAGAGGACCTTC. It encodes CASSNPQAQERTF. The V call is TRBV5-1, the J call TRBJ1-2; D perhaps matches TRBD1 (5 bases). V gave up 4 bases and J gave up 14 bases, with 21 bases separating them. CDR3 length equals 13 residues. Germline V gives CDR1 SGHRS, CDR2 YFSETQ.

This clonotype was found many times. One end of the junction does not line up with germline, which may come from a read error. The chain has TRBV5-1 and TRBJ2-7; 9 positions agree with TRBD1. Per the germline V gene, CDR1 is SGHRS and CDR2 is YFSETQ. CDR3 size: 14 residues. As DNA, the CDR3 is TGTGCCAGCAGCTTAGGGACAGGGACCTACGAGCAGTACTTC. Translating gives CASSLGTGTYEQYF.

Comment on this clonotype: The junction departs from germline at one end; a sequencing error may be responsible. This chain links TRBV12-3 or TRBV12-4 with TRBJ1-2; TRBD1 might be the D (5 bases). CDR3 length equals 19 residues. This CDR3 reads CACSFNRGARDRGADGYTF. The CDR3 DNA is TGTGCCTGCAGTTTTAATCGGGGAGCCAGGGATAGGGGAGCAGATGGCTACACCTTC.

The chain couples TRBV7-9 to TRBJ2-1, with 8 bases fitting TRBD1. The V gene's germline CDR1 is SEHNR and CDR2 FQNEAQ (reference sequence). With 5 bases clipped from V and 4 bases from J, the junction kept 13 bases outside the gene matches. This CDR3 has 17 amino acids. Written as DNA, the CDR3 is TGTGCCAGCAGCCCAAGAGGACTGACAGGGGCTTACAATGAGCAGTTCTTC. Translating it yields CASSPRGLTGAYNEQFF.

This clonotype was picked up a small number of times. The V and J genes are TRBV5-1 and TRBJ2-1; TRBD2 matches 8 bases. Germline V lookup: CDR1 SGHRS, CDR2 YFSETQ. The CDR3 totals 15 residues. The V gene end was trimmed by 2 bases and the J gene end by 9 bases; junction bases not matched to a gene: 10. The CDR3, as DNA: TGCGCCAGCAGCTTTTACCGGGAGGGCCGTCCTGAGCAGTTCTTC. This encodes CASSFYREGRPEQFF.

This clonotype was seen repeatedly, ten times or more. This chain connects TRBV2 to TRBJ2-7; D gene uncertain. This CDR3 spans 15 amino acids. The V end was cut by 7 bases, the J end by 0 bases, with 16 bases between. Looked up from germline, CDR1 is SNHLY and CDR2 is FYNNEI. The CDR3 coding sequence is TGTGCCAGCACCTTAGACGGTTTCGTCTCCTACGAGCAGTACTTC. Encoded protein: CASTLDGFVSYEQYF. Looking up the rest from reference TRBV2 and TRBJ2-7 gives the full variable domain: EPEVTQTPSHQVTQMGQEVILRCVPISNHLYFYWYRQILGQKVEFLVSFYNNEISEKSEIFDDQFSVERPDGSNFTLKIRSTKLEDSAMYFCASTLDGFVSYEQYFGPGTRLTVT.

As to this clonotype: A clone one base away is much larger, so this may be a read error. The chain employs TRBV5-1 and TRBJ2-1; 12 bases agree with TRBD1. CDR1 is SGHRS, CDR2 YFSETQ, per germline. The CDR3 extends over 15 amino acids. As DNA, the CDR3 is TGCGCCAGCAGCAGGGACAGGGGGCCCTACAATGGGCAGTTCTTC. It specifies CASSRDRGPYNGQFF.

The CDR3 region is CASRGTYVNTEAFF. Written as DNA, the CDR3 is TGTGCCAGCAGGGGGACATATGTGAACACTGAAGCTTTCTTT. V usage is TRBV6-1 and J usage is TRBJ1-1; tentatively, D is TRBD1 (6 bases). V lost 6 bases and J lost 0, with 11 bases in between. Germline V gene lookup returns CDR1 MNHNS and CDR2 SASEGT. CDR3 size: 14 residues.

A word on this clonotype: Sequence at one end of the junction differs from germline and may be a read error. The genes are TRBV12-3 or TRBV12-4 and TRBJ2-3; 7 positions match TRBD1. This CDR3 has 18 residues. In DNA form, the CDR3 reads TGTGCCATCAGTTTGTTCATAGGGGGCCCCCGACTGACAGATACGCAGTATTTT. Its protein is CAISLFIGGPRLTDTQYF.